This TCR beta chain was recorded in a study of graft-versus-host responses after intestinal transplantation. The overall study: Recipients had transplants, and these were multivisceral, liver-intestinal, or isolated intestinal. Induction using anti-thymocyte globulin, followed by tacrolimus and steroids for around 3 years, was given to all recipients.

The table came from immunoSEQ multiplex PCR; TCRdb's copy has only in-frame clones and leaves some out. The table has under 20,000 clones, around 79% seen once. Comments on this clone: As yet, its antigen is unknown.

General study points: Within allografts, high graft-versus-host to host-versus-graft clonal ratios were seen among patients with graft-donor T cell macrochimerism. The authors found GvH clones in recipient marrow, some appearing first in ileum or blood.

This CDR3 is 17 amino acids long. Germline CDR1 SGHTA, CDR2 FQGNSA. V was trimmed by 5 bases and J by 2 bases, leaving 21 bases between them. This sequence originates from a human patient who received an intestinal transplant, so some T cells may come from the graft donor. The sample in question was PBMCs, obtained 14 days after transplant. The rearrangement uses TRBV7-2 and TRBJ2-5, with D perhaps TRBD1 (5 bases). The CDR3 region is CASSPWGLSTSQETQYF. The CDR3 bases are TGTGCCAGCAGCCCCTGGGGCCTAAGCACATCTCAAGAGACCCAGTACTTC.